Below are 13 T cell receptor beta chains sequenced from a single sample in a study of cytomegalovirus exposure and HLA in healthy donors. Both 60 Vbeta primers and 13 Jbeta primers went into the PCR. Clones were read by immunoSEQ multiplex PCR, and TCRdb kept only the in-frame ones, dropping some. The sample shows over 70,000 clones, roughly 67% of them seen only once. Sequenced sample: PBMCs. The receptors stem from a man aged 40-49 years in good health and CMV-seropositive.

The rearrangement links TRBV7-2 to TRBJ2-7, with no clear D. The CDR3 is 14 residues long. V was shortened by 0 bases and J by 2 bases, with 8 bases between the two germline ends. The germline gives CDR1 SGHTA, CDR2 FQGNSA. Here the CDR3 reads CASSLAQTTYEQYF. For the CDR3, the DNA is TGTGCCAGCAGCTTAGCACAAACCACCTACGAGCAGTACTTC.

The table lists this clone with a few counts. V and J are TRBV7-2 and TRBJ2-7; weak D call: TRBD1 (5 bases). The CDR3 length is 15 residues. Germline loops: CDR1 SGHTA, CDR2 FQGNSA. The V and J ends lost 5 bases and 3 bases respectively, with 17 bases between them. In DNA form, the CDR3 reads TGTGCCAGCAGCACCACCAGGGTAAGAAGCTACGAGCAGTACTTC. Amino acids: CASSTTRVRSYEQYF.

J is TRBJ2-1 and V is TRBV25-1; 11 nucleotides line up with TRBD1. V lost 3 bases to trimming and J lost 7 bases; unmatched junction nucleotides: 5. The CDR3 contains 15 residues. Germline values: CDR1 MGHDK, CDR2 SYGVNS. The CDR3 region has the DNA TGTGCCAGCAGTGATGGACAGGGGGCAGGGAATGAGCAGTTCTTC. This codes for CASSDGQGAGNEQFF.

The rearrangement uses TRBV10-3 and TRBJ2-3; 9 bases fit TRBD1. CDR3 length: 15 residues. V lost 8 bases and J lost 1; bases outside the gene matches: 7. Germline CDR1 and CDR2: ENHRY and SYGVKD. CDR3 DNA: TGTGCCATCGGCCAAGGGACAGGGCGCACAGATACGCAGTATTTT. This sequence encodes CAIGQGTGRTDTQYF.

This clone was seen once. J is TRBJ2-3 and V is TRBV23-1; 7 nucleotides match TRBD1. TRBV23-1 is annotated as an ORF whose role is uncertain. The CDR3 spans 16 residues. V lost 3 bases to trimming and J lost 5 bases; unmatched junction nucleotides: 11. CDR3 sequence reads: CASSQLGTALQDTQYF. DNA of the CDR3: TGCGCCAGCAGTCAGTTGGGGACAGCGCTACAAGATACGCAGTATTTT.

V and J are TRBV28 and TRBJ1-2; 8 positions match TRBD1. V dropped 10 bases and J dropped 5; count of bases not matched to a gene: 9. The CDR3 covers 13 residues. In germline, CDR1 is MDHEN, CDR2 SYDVKM. For the CDR3, the DNA is TGTGCCATTCAGACAGGGGCCCCTTATGGCTACACCTTC. Translating it yields CAIQTGAPYGYTF.

Ten or more counts support this clone. The chain combines TRBV28 with TRBJ2-3, with 8 positions matching TRBD2. The CDR3 has 14 amino acids. J lost 4 bases, V lost 8 bases, and 8 bases had no gene match. From germline, CDR1 is MDHEN and CDR2 SYDVKM. The CDR3 DNA reads as TGTGCCAGCCTGGGACTAGTGTATTCAGATACGCAGTATTTT. Its protein product is CASLGLVYSDTQYF.

In this sample, this clone turned up a few times. It differs at one base from a far larger clone, so likely a read error. The gene calls are TRBV5-5 and TRBJ2-5; D perhaps matches TRBD1 (5 bases). V gave up 0 bases and J gave up 14 bases, with 23 bases separating them. CDR1 and CDR2 (germline): SGHKS, YYEKEE (reference sequence). The CDR3 covers 15 residues. The CDR3: CASSLVGVPTYEHYF. CDR3 nucleotide sequence: TGTGCCAGCAGCTTGGTAGGGGTACCGACCTACGAGCACTACTTC.

There are a few counts of this clone. The genes are TRBV11-2 and TRBJ2-2, with D tentatively TRBD1 (6 bases). The CDR3 covers 19 residues. The V gene lost 0 bases and the J gene lost 8 bases, with 25 bases spanning the gap. CDR1 and CDR2 (germline): SGHAT, FQNNGV. This CDR3 is CASSLETPPDRGIRGELFF. CDR3 nucleotides: TGTGCCAGCAGCTTAGAGACCCCTCCGGATAGGGGGATACGGGGGGAGCTGTTTTTT.

The J gene is TRBJ1-4, the V gene TRBV5-6; 7 bases map to TRBD1. J lost 1 base, V lost 3 bases, and 0 bases had no gene match. The germline V gene has CDR1 SGHDT and CDR2 YYEEEE. The CDR3 is made up of 14 amino acids. The CDR3 loop reads CASSWDRTNEKLFF. The CDR3 DNA sequence: TGTGCCAGCAGCTGGGACAGAACTAATGAAAAACTGTTTTTT.

The chain recombines TRBV28 with TRBJ2-7; weak D call: TRBD1 (5 bases). The CDR3 consists of 15 residues. Germline-derived CDR1 and CDR2 are MDHEN and SYDVKM. Trimming removed 8 bases at V and 5 bases at J, with 22 bases between. Here the CDR3 reads CASPPTGREVDEQYF. As DNA, the CDR3 is TGTGCCAGCCCTCCTACAGGTAGGGAAGTCGACGAGCAGTACTTC. The full variable domain, its missing parts supplied by reference TRBV28 and TRBJ2-7, is DVKVTQSSRYLVKRTGEKVFLECVQDMDHENMFWYRQDPGLGLRLIYFSYDVKMKEKGDIPEGYSVSREKKERFSLILESASTNQTSMYLCASPPTGREVDEQYFGPGTRLTVT.

This clone occurred a few times. J is TRBJ2-3 and V is TRBV7-6; D remains ambiguous. CDR1 is SGHVS and CDR2 is FNYEAQ in the germline V gene. V was shortened by 3 bases and J by 0 bases, with 10 bases between the two germline ends. The CDR3 covers 15 residues. CDR3 nucleotides: TGTGCCAGCAGCTTTTCTCCTCCTAGCACAGATACGCAGTATTTT. Its protein is CASSFSPPSTDTQYF. The complete variable domain, with remaining parts taken from reference TRBV7-6 and TRBJ2-3, reads GAGVSQSPRYKVTKRGQDVALRCDPISGHVSLYWYRQALGQGPEFLTYFNYEAQQDKSGLPNDRFSAERPEGSISTLTIQRTEQRDSAMYRCASSFSPPSTDTQYFGPGTRLTVL.

The chain combines TRBV29-1 with TRBJ1-2; 7 bases map to TRBD1. Germline CDR1 and CDR2: SQVTM and ANQGSEA. The CDR3 totals 12 residues. The V gene end was trimmed by 7 bases and the J gene end by 1 base; junction bases not matched to a gene: 3. CDR3 bases: TGCAGCGCGGGGGACAGTAACTATGGCTACACCTTC. This translates into CSAGDSNYGYTF.